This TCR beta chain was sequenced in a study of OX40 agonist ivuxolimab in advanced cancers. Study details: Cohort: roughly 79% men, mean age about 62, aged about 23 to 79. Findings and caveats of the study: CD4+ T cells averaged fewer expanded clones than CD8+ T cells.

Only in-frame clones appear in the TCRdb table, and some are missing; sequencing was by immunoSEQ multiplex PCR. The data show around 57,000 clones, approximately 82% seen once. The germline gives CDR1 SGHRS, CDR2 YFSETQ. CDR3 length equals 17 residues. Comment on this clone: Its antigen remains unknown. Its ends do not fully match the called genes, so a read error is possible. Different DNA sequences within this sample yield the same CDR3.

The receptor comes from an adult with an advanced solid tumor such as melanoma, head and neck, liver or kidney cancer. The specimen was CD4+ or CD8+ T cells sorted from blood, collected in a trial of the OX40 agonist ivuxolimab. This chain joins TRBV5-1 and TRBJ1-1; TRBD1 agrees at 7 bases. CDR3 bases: TGCGCCAGCAGCTTGCTGTCGCAGGGCAGGGGGAACACTGAAGCCTTCTTT. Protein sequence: CASSLLSQGRGNTEAFF.